The rows below give T cell receptor beta chains drawn from one sample of a study of human T cells and chemical hapten exposure. TCRdb re-derived calls from the RACE reads in MiXCR, one entry per CDR3 protein. The table records about 96,000 distinct CDR3 sequences, approximately 9.3% of them present only once. Sequenced material: whole blood, taken in connection with sensitization to the hapten diphenylcyclopropenone (DPC). Source of these receptors: a woman in her thirties or forties with alopecia areata. Some clones in this sample may be carry-over from other donors' samples. Each CDR3 is given with its conserved first and last residue. D genes are given only for firm matches. A clone size is listed for some rows: how often the clone was seen (once, few, many), or a class if it is expanded.

clone_size: few; v_call: TRBV6-2/TRBV6-3; d_call: TRBD2; j_call: TRBJ2-1; cdr3_nt: TGTGCCAGCAGTTACCAGCGGGAGTACAATGAGCAGTCCTTC; cdr3_aa: CASSYQREYNEQSF
clone_size: many; v_call: TRBV7-9; d_call: TRBD2; j_call: TRBJ2-3; cdr3_nt: TGTGCCAGCAGCTTCAGCGGGAGTTTCGCAGATACGCAGTATTTT; cdr3_aa: CASSFSGSFADTQYF
clone_size: many; v_call: TRBV28; d_call: NA; j_call: TRBJ1-6; cdr3_nt: TGTGCCAGCAGTTTAGTCCAACAGGTTTCAAATTCACCCCTCCACTTT; cdr3_aa: CASSLVQQVSNSPLHF
clone_size: NA; v_call: TRBV29-1; d_call: NA; j_call: TRBJ2-7; cdr3_nt: TGCAGCGTTGATACAGGGTCGTACGAGCAGTACTTC; cdr3_aa: CSVDTGSYEQYF
clone_size: NA; v_call: TRBV7-9; d_call: TRBD1; j_call: TRBJ1-2; cdr3_nt: TGTGCCAGCAGCCTCCCCGGGACAGCTAACTATGGCTACACCTTC; cdr3_aa: CASSLPGTANYGYTF
clone_size: NA; v_call: TRBV28; d_call: TRBD2; j_call: TRBJ2-3; cdr3_nt: TGTGCCAGCAGTTTATTGCCTAGCGGAAGCACAGATACGCAGTATTTT; cdr3_aa: CASSLLPSGSTDTQYF
clone_size: NA; v_call: TRBV12-3/TRBV12-4; d_call: TRBD1; j_call: TRBJ1-1; cdr3_nt: TGTGCCAGCAGTATACAGGGGACCACTGAAGCTTTCTTT; cdr3_aa: CASSIQGTTEAFF
clone_size: NA; v_call: TRBV6-2/TRBV6-3; d_call: NA; j_call: TRBJ2-3; cdr3_nt: TGTGCCAGCAGTTACGGGGGCTCGGAGAGCACAGATACGCAGTATTTT; cdr3_aa: CASSYGGSESTDTQYF
clone_size: many; v_call: TRBV6-2/TRBV6-3; d_call: NA; j_call: TRBJ2-7; cdr3_nt: TGTGCCAGCAGTTTTACCCTTACAAACGAGCAGTACTTC; cdr3_aa: CASSFTLTNEQYF
clone_size: many; v_call: TRBV12-3/TRBV12-4; d_call: NA; j_call: TRBJ2-7; cdr3_nt: TGTGCCAGCAGTTTAGAGGGCGGAAACTACGAGCAGTACTTC; cdr3_aa: CASSLEGGNYEQYF
clone_size: few; v_call: TRBV5-6; d_call: NA; j_call: TRBJ2-3; cdr3_nt: TGTGCCAGCAGCTTGGTCCCAGACCTCACAGATACGCAGTATTTT; cdr3_aa: CASSLVPDLTDTQYF
clone_size: medium-sized; v_call: TRBV6-2/TRBV6-3; d_call: NA; j_call: TRBJ1-1; cdr3_nt: TGTGCCAGCAGTTACCCCTGGGGCGCTGAAGCTTTCTTT; cdr3_aa: CASSYPWGAEAFF
clone_size: NA; v_call: TRBV18; d_call: NA; j_call: TRBJ2-5; cdr3_nt: TGTGCCAGCTCACCACCGCCAGGGGCAAAGACCCAGTACTTC; cdr3_aa: CASSPPPGAKTQYF
clone_size: many; v_call: TRBV19; d_call: NA; j_call: TRBJ2-1; cdr3_nt: TGTGCCAGTAGTATGGGGGCCAACTCCTACAATGAGCAGTTCTTC; cdr3_aa: CASSMGANSYNEQFF
clone_size: many; v_call: TRBV4-2; d_call: NA; j_call: TRBJ2-2; cdr3_nt: TGTGCCAGCAGCCAAGCCCCAGCAGGTGGACTGGCCACCGGGGAGCTGTTTTTT; cdr3_aa: CASSQAPAGGLATGELFF
clone_size: few; v_call: TRBV3-1; d_call: NA; j_call: TRBJ2-6; cdr3_nt: TGTGCCAGCAGCCAAGCAGGATCATTCTCTGGGGCCAACGTCCTGACTTTC; cdr3_aa: CASSQAGSFSGANVLTF
clone_size: few; v_call: TRBV30; d_call: NA; j_call: TRBJ2-7; cdr3_nt: TGTGCCTGGAGTGCCCCCTACGAGCAGTACTTC; cdr3_aa: CAWSAPYEQYF
clone_size: many; v_call: TRBV7-2; d_call: TRBD1; j_call: TRBJ2-3; cdr3_nt: TGTGCCAGCAGCTTTAGGCAGGGGGCACGGTCAGATACGCAGTATTTT; cdr3_aa: CASSFRQGARSDTQYF
clone_size: many; v_call: TRBV28; d_call: TRBD2; j_call: TRBJ2-3; cdr3_nt: TGTGCCAGCAACGGGAGGGCCGAAGGGGATACGCAGTATTTT; cdr3_aa: CASNGRAEGDTQYF
clone_size: few; v_call: TRBV4-1; d_call: NA; j_call: TRBJ2-7; cdr3_nt: TGCGCCAGCAGCCAAGACACAGGAACCGAGCAGTACTTC; cdr3_aa: CASSQDTGTEQYF
clone_size: few; v_call: TRBV13; d_call: TRBD2; j_call: TRBJ2-3; cdr3_nt: TGTGCCAGCAGCCGCTATCAGTCCGGGACTAGCGGAACAGATACGCAGTATTTT; cdr3_aa: CASSRYQSGTSGTDTQYF
clone_size: NA; v_call: TRBV5-1; d_call: TRBD1; j_call: TRBJ1-1; cdr3_nt: TGCGCCAGCAGCGGGAGACAGGGATTGAACACTGAAGCTTTCTTT; cdr3_aa: CASSGRQGLNTEAFF
clone_size: NA; v_call: TRBV20-1; d_call: TRBD1; j_call: TRBJ2-7; cdr3_nt: TGCAGTGCAAGACAGGGGGCGTCCTACGAGCAGTACTTC; cdr3_aa: CSARQGASYEQYF
clone_size: few; v_call: TRBV29-1; d_call: NA; j_call: TRBJ2-1; cdr3_nt: TGCAGCGTTGTGAGGGGCGCCGGGAATGAGCAGTTCTTC; cdr3_aa: CSVVRGAGNEQFF
clone_size: few; v_call: TRBV29-1; d_call: NA; j_call: TRBJ2-3; cdr3_nt: TGCAGCGTTTCGGGGCAGCACACAGATACGCAGTATTTT; cdr3_aa: CSVSGQHTDTQYF
clone_size: many; v_call: TRBV7-9; d_call: NA; j_call: TRBJ2-5; cdr3_nt: TGTGCCAGCAGCTCCTACGGGACTCAAGAGACCCAGTACTTC; cdr3_aa: CASSSYGTQETQYF
clone_size: few; v_call: TRBV19; d_call: NA; j_call: TRBJ2-1; cdr3_nt: TGTGCCAGTAGTATGGTATGGGGGGCCCTGAGATCTGAGCAGTTCTTC; cdr3_aa: CASSMVWGALRSEQFF
clone_size: few; v_call: TRBV20-1; d_call: TRBD1; j_call: TRBJ2-3; cdr3_nt: TGCAGTGCTAGCATCTTTGGGACAGGGGACACAGATACGCAGTATTTT; cdr3_aa: CSASIFGTGDTDTQYF
clone_size: many; v_call: TRBV11-3; d_call: NA; j_call: TRBJ2-1; cdr3_nt: TGTGCCAGCAGCTCCTCTAGCGTACGCAATGAGCAGTTCTTC; cdr3_aa: CASSSSSVRNEQFF
clone_size: many; v_call: TRBV6-5; d_call: TRBD2; j_call: TRBJ2-1; cdr3_nt: TGTGCCAGCAGCGGTGGACTAGCGGGAGGGATACATGAGCAGTTCTTC; cdr3_aa: CASSGGLAGGIHEQFF
clone_size: NA; v_call: TRBV30; d_call: NA; j_call: TRBJ1-5; cdr3_nt: TGTGCCTGGAGTGTTGGGAGCAATCAGCCCCAGCATTTT; cdr3_aa: CAWSVGSNQPQHF
clone_size: few; v_call: TRBV18; d_call: NA; j_call: TRBJ2-7; cdr3_nt: TGTGCCAGCTCACCAAACGAGGGGTCCATAGACGAGCAGTACTTC; cdr3_aa: CASSPNEGSIDEQYF
clone_size: NA; v_call: TRBV28; d_call: NA; j_call: TRBJ1-5; cdr3_nt: TGTGCCAGCAGTTTAAGGGGACACATCTATAGCAATCAGCCCCAGCATTTT; cdr3_aa: CASSLRGHIYSNQPQHF
clone_size: few; v_call: TRBV27; d_call: TRBD2; j_call: TRBJ2-7; cdr3_nt: TGTGCCAGCAGTTGGACTAGCGGGACCTCCTACGAGCAGTACTTC; cdr3_aa: CASSWTSGTSYEQYF
clone_size: many; v_call: TRBV7-8; d_call: NA; j_call: TRBJ2-5; cdr3_nt: TGTGCCAGCAGCTTAGGCCTCGTGGGTGAGCAAGAGACCCAGTACTTC; cdr3_aa: CASSLGLVGEQETQYF
clone_size: few; v_call: TRBV7-8; d_call: NA; j_call: TRBJ1-1; cdr3_nt: TGTGCCAGCACCCCCCGGGAGAACACTGAAGCTTTCTTT; cdr3_aa: CASTPRENTEAFF
clone_size: NA; v_call: TRBV29-1; d_call: TRBD2; j_call: TRBJ2-2; cdr3_nt: TGCAGCGTTTCATGGGCTAGCGGGGACACCGGGGAGCTGTTTTTT; cdr3_aa: CSVSWASGDTGELFF
clone_size: NA; v_call: TRBV7-3; d_call: NA; j_call: TRBJ1-6; cdr3_nt: TGTGCCAGTCTCGGTAAAGACAGGAGGAGCTCCTATAATTCACCCCTCCACTTT; cdr3_aa: CASLGKDRRSSYNSPLHF
clone_size: NA; v_call: TRBV12-3/TRBV12-4; d_call: TRBD2; j_call: TRBJ2-7; cdr3_nt: TGTGCCAGCCGGACCGGGACTAGCGGATCCTACGAGCAGTACTTC; cdr3_aa: CASRTGTSGSYEQYF
clone_size: many; v_call: TRBV30; d_call: NA; j_call: TRBJ1-5; cdr3_nt: TGTGCCTTCTCCACCACTGACAAGTATCAGCCCCAGCATTTT; cdr3_aa: CAFSTTDKYQPQHF
clone_size: NA; v_call: TRBV15; d_call: TRBD1; j_call: TRBJ2-7; cdr3_nt: TGTGCCACCAGCAGAGCAGTCGAAGGGGGCGGGGAGCAGTACTTC; cdr3_aa: CATSRAVEGGGEQYF
clone_size: NA; v_call: TRBV20-1; d_call: TRBD1; j_call: TRBJ2-7; cdr3_nt: TGCAGTGCTAGGACAGGGGGAACCTACGAGCAGTACTTC; cdr3_aa: CSARTGGTYEQYF
clone_size: many; v_call: TRBV6-4; d_call: NA; j_call: TRBJ2-6; cdr3_nt: TGTGCCAGCAGTGACCCATCTGGGGCCAACGTCCTGACTTTC; cdr3_aa: CASSDPSGANVLTF
clone_size: many; v_call: TRBV9; d_call: NA; j_call: TRBJ2-2; cdr3_nt: TGTGCCAGCAGCGTACCTCCCTCGCCGGGGGAGCTGTTTTTT; cdr3_aa: CASSVPPSPGELFF
clone_size: many; v_call: TRBV24-1; d_call: NA; j_call: TRBJ2-5; cdr3_nt: TGTGCCACCAGTGATTCCTTAACGGTGAGGGAGACCCAGTACTTC; cdr3_aa: CATSDSLTVRETQYF
clone_size: many; v_call: TRBV7-6; d_call: NA; j_call: TRBJ2-2; cdr3_nt: TGTGCCAGCAGCCCCCGGGTAGCCGGGGAGCTGTTTTTT; cdr3_aa: CASSPRVAGELFF
clone_size: NA; v_call: TRBV30; d_call: NA; j_call: TRBJ2-1; cdr3_nt: TGTGCCTGGAGTGCGCTCGACAGGATACAGGATGAGCAGTTCTTC; cdr3_aa: CAWSALDRIQDEQFF
clone_size: NA; v_call: TRBV5-6; d_call: NA; j_call: TRBJ2-5; cdr3_nt: TGTGCCAGCAGCGCCGGAAACGAAGAGACCCAGTACTTC; cdr3_aa: CASSAGNEETQYF
clone_size: NA; v_call: TRBV6-2/TRBV6-3; d_call: NA; j_call: TRBJ2-3; cdr3_nt: TGTGCCAGCAGTTACGTCAGGGGTGCAGATACGCAGTATTTT; cdr3_aa: CASSYVRGADTQYF
clone_size: NA; v_call: TRBV28; d_call: NA; j_call: TRBJ2-7; cdr3_nt: TGTGCCAGCAGTCCCGGGGGCCTTTACGAGCAGTACTTC; cdr3_aa: CASSPGGLYEQYF
clone_size: NA; v_call: TRBV28; d_call: NA; j_call: TRBJ2-3; cdr3_nt: TGTGCCAGCAGGTTAGGAGGTAGCGGAGCTAGCACAGATACGCAGTATTTT; cdr3_aa: CASRLGGSGASTDTQYF